What follows are 15 T cell receptor beta chains derived from one specimen sequenced in a study of brain T cells in children with intractable seizures. The data were produced by immunoSEQ multiplex PCR, yet TCRdb's version contains in-frame clones alone and is incomplete. The table has around 100,000 clones, roughly 94% seen once; the top ten hold around 4.1%. This sample comprised peripheral blood, obtained at surgery. The origin of the receptors is a boy under two years old with hemimegalencephaly and intractable seizures.

This clone appeared once. V gene TRBV29-1 combines with J gene TRBJ1-4, with D maybe TRBD1 (6 bases). The CDR3 is 13 amino acids. The germline V and J ends were trimmed by 5 bases and 4 bases, with 11 bases remaining between them. The germline gives CDR1 SQVTM, CDR2 ANQGSEA. CDR3 loop: CSVRGGDNEKLFF. The DNA for the CDR3 is TGCAGCGTTAGAGGGGGGGATAATGAAAAACTGTTTTTT.

The genes are TRBV4-3 and TRBJ2-7; TRBD1 is a possible D gene (6 bases). CDR3 length: 14 amino acids. Germline lookup yields CDR1 LGHNA and CDR2 YSLEER. Deletions cut 6 bases from V and 1 base from J, with 13 bases between. The CDR3 here is CASRHREGSYEQYF. The CDR3 DNA reads as TGCGCCAGCAGGCACAGGGAAGGGTCCTACGAGCAGTACTTC.

V and J are TRBV11-3 and TRBJ2-1; the D is unclear. In germline, CDR1 is SGHNT, CDR2 YENEEA. CDR3 length: 12 amino acids. Trimming cost V 2 bases and J 6 bases, with 5 bases left between them. CDR3 in amino acids: CASSLYSNEQFF. The CDR3 DNA reads as TGTGCCAGCAGCTTATACTCCAATGAGCAGTTCTTC.

This chain links TRBV29-1 with TRBJ1-5; 9 bases fit TRBD1. Unmatched junction bases numbered 7, after V lost 6 bases and J lost 7 bases. From germline, CDR1 is SQVTM and CDR2 ANQGSEA. The CDR3 is made up of 13 amino acids. The CDR3 reads CSVGTGQGQPQHF. For the CDR3, the DNA is TGCAGCGTGGGGACAGGGCAGGGACAGCCCCAGCATTTT. The whole variable domain, filled in from reference TRBV29-1 and TRBJ1-5, reads SAVISQKPSRDICQRGTSLTIQCQVDSQVTMMFWYRQQPGQSLTLIATANQGSEATYESGFVIDKFPISRPNLTFSTLTVSNMSPEDSSIYLCSVGTGQGQPQHFGDGTRLSIL.

This chain links TRBV25-1 with TRBJ2-7; 7 bases are shared with TRBD2. The germline V gene has CDR1 MGHDK and CDR2 SYGVNS. After removal of 1 base from V and 2 bases from J, the junction contained 5 bases not matched to a gene. CDR3 length: 15 amino acids. The CDR3 DNA reads as TGTGCCAGCAGTGAATCCAGGACTAGACCCTACGAGCAGTACTTC. Translation: CASSESRTRPYEQYF.

The chain has TRBV19 and TRBJ1-2, with TRBD1 matching 8 bases. This CDR3 has 15 amino acids. V lost 5 bases and J lost 4; bases outside the gene matches: 9. Germline assignment: CDR1 LNHDA and CDR2 SQIVND (reference sequence). CDR3 nucleotides: TGTGCCAGTAGTCCATCGACAGGGGCCCTCTATGGCTACACCTTC. This translates into CASSPSTGALYGYTF.

The rearrangement joins TRBV10-2 to TRBJ2-3; D possibly corresponds to TRBD2 (7 bases). The CDR3 runs to 13 residues. The germline CDR1 and CDR2 sequences are WSHSY and SAAADI. V was pared by 9 bases and J by 1 base, with 11 bases between. This CDR3 is CASLGGRTDTQYF. The CDR3 DNA follows: TGCGCCAGTCTGGGGGGGCGCACAGATACGCAGTATTTT.

The chain combines TRBV4-2 with TRBJ2-5; a possible D gene is TRBD2 (7 bases). Per the germline V gene, CDR1 is LGHNA and CDR2 is YNFKEQ. The CDR3 sequence is 15 residues long. The V end lost 4 bases, the J end lost 1 base, and 13 bases lay between the germline ends. CDR3 bases: TGTGCCAGCAGCCCTACGAGGGGGGGCCAAGAGACCCAGTACTTC. Translating gives CASSPTRGGQETQYF.

The V and J genes are TRBV4-3 and TRBJ2-1; the match to TRBD2 covers 8 bases. The CDR3 sequence is 16 residues long. V shed 7 bases, J shed 0 bases, and the junction held 8 bases outside the gene matches. Germline V gene data show CDR1 as LGHNA and CDR2 as YSLEER. The CDR3 DNA reads as TGCGCCAGCAAGCTCGGTAGCGGGGACTCCTACAATGAGCAGTTCTTC. Translating it yields CASKLGSGDSYNEQFF.

CDR3 amino acids: CASSPSTGPQHF. The CDR3 nucleotides are TGTGCCAGCAGTCCGTCGACAGGACCCCAGCATTTT. The chain combines TRBV28 with TRBJ1-5; D possibly corresponds to TRBD1 (6 bases). This CDR3 has 12 residues. V dropped 5 bases and J dropped 10 bases, with 12 bases sitting between them. Germline CDR1 is MDHEN and CDR2 is SYDVKM.

The CDR3 here is CASSKPSPSGNEYEQYF. Here the CDR3 DNA reads TGTGCCAGCAGCAAACCCTCCCCTAGCGGGAACGAGTACGAGCAGTACTTC. The V gene is TRBV21-1, the J gene TRBJ2-7; TRBD2 is taken as the D call from the table, unchecked against the DNA. TRBV21-1 is termed a pseudogene. The CDR3 covers 17 residues.

The chain employs TRBV4-1 and TRBJ1-3; D possibly corresponds to TRBD1 (5 bases). V lost 0 bases and J lost 1, with 7 bases in between. The CDR3 consists of 15 residues. In germline, CDR1 is MGHRA, CDR2 YSYEKL. The DNA of the CDR3 is TGCGCCAGCAGCCAAGAGCGGGGGTCTGGAAACACCATATATTTT. This encodes CASSQERGSGNTIYF.

The chain couples TRBV10-3 to TRBJ1-1; 9 bases map to TRBD1. Germline V CDR1 and CDR2: ENHRY, SYGVKD. The CDR3 runs to 12 residues. J gave up 7 bases and V 10 bases, and 7 bases lay outside the gene matches. In DNA, the CDR3 is TGTGCCACCACCGACAGGGGGGGTGAAGCTTTCTTT. Translation gives CATTDRGGEAFF.

V usage is TRBV7-9 and J usage is TRBJ1-1, with D possibly being TRBD1 (5 bases). CDR3 length: 16 amino acids. V was trimmed by 2 bases and J by 1 base, leaving 14 bases between them. The germline CDR1 and CDR2 sequences are SEHNR and FQNEAQ (reference sequence). This CDR3 is CASSLLLRDGNTEAFF. In nucleotides, the CDR3 is TGTGCCAGCAGCTTACTCCTCCGGGACGGGAACACTGAAGCTTTCTTT.

The chain links TRBV5-1 to TRBJ1-1; 7 bases agree with TRBD1. Trimming removed 5 bases from V and 6 bases from J; junction bases left unmatched: 10. This CDR3 is built from 14 residues. The germline V gene has CDR1 SGHRS and CDR2 YFSETQ. DNA for the CDR3: TGCGCCAGCAGTCTACAGGGGCGCCCAGCTGAAGCTTTCTTT. Translated: CASSLQGRPAEAFF.